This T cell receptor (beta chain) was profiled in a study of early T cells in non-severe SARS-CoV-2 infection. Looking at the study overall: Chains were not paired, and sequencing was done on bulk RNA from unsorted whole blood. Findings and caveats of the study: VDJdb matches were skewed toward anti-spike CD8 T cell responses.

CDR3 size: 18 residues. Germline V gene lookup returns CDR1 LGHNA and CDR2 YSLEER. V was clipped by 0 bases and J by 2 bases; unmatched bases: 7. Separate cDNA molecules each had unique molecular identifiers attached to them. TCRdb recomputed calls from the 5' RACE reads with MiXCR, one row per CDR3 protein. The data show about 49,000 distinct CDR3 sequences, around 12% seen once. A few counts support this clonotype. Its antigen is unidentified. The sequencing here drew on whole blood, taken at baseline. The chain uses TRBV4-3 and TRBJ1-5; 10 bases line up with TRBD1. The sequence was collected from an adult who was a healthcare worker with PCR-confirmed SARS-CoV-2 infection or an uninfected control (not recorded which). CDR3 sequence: CASSQEDRGMWGNQPQHF. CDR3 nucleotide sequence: TGCGCCAGCAGCCAAGAGGACAGGGGGATGTGGGGCAATCAGCCCCAGCATTTT.